The 32 T cell receptor beta chains below all came from one sample that was sequenced in a study of CD8 T cells in ankylosing spondylitis. General study findings and limits: Ankylosing spondylitis blood appeared to be characterized by a TCR beta motif of eight or nine highly homologous variants.

TCRdb re-derived calls from the 5' RACE reads in MiXCR, one entry per CDR3 protein. The sample contains some 840,000 distinct CDR3 sequences, 10% to 15% of which appear only once. These receptors have no identified antigens. Sequencing used blood, either unsorted or a sorted T cell fraction (not recorded which). The receptors were gathered from a male donor with ankylosing spondylitis.

The chain is built from TRBV12-3 or TRBV12-4 and TRBJ1-2; tentative D call: TRBD1 (6 bases). The CDR3 extends over 15 amino acids. Trimming cost V 5 bases and J 4 bases, with 17 bases left between them. The CDR3 DNA follows: TGTGCCAGCAGTCATACTAGGACAGTCATCTATGGCTACACCTTC. Translated: CASSHTRTVIYGYTF.

The V and J genes are TRBV5-4 and TRBJ2-3, with D unclear. V lost 2 bases, J lost 4 bases, and 11 bases lay in between. The germline gives CDR1 SGHNT, CDR2 YYREEE (reference sequence). CDR3 size: 14 residues. CDR3 protein: CASSLTLSPDTQYF. CDR3 in DNA: TGTGCCAGCAGCTTAACCCTGAGTCCAGATACGCAGTATTTT. The variable domain in full, with the rest retrieved from reference TRBV5-4 and TRBJ2-3, is ETGVTQSPTHLIKTRGQQVTLRCSSQSGHNTVSWYQQALGQGPQFIFQYYREEENGRGNFPPRFSGLQFPNYSSELNVNALELDDSALYLCASSLTLSPDTQYFGPGTRLTVL.

This clonotype has a handful of counts. V usage is TRBV7-3 and J usage is TRBJ2-1; TRBD1 might be the D (5 bases). From germline, CDR1 is SGHTA and CDR2 FQGTGA. CDR3 size: 13 residues. Deletions cut 6 bases from V and 5 bases from J, with 11 bases between. Written as DNA, the CDR3 is TGTGCCAGCAGTTGGAGCAGGGACAATGAGCAGTTCTTC. The encoded protein is CASSWSRDNEQFF.

The chain is built from TRBV9 and TRBJ1-3; D not certain. V lost 0 bases and J lost 0, with 10 bases in between. The CDR3 runs 16 residues. Germline V lookup: CDR1 SGDLS, CDR2 YYNGEE. The CDR3 nucleotides read TGTGCCAGCAGCGTAGCGGGGTTGAGCTCTGGAAACACCATATATTTT. It translates to CASSVAGLSSGNTIYF. The complete variable domain, with remaining parts taken from reference TRBV9 and TRBJ1-3, reads DSGVTQTPKHLITATGQRVTLRCSPRSGDLSVYWYQQSLDQGLQFLIQYYNGEERAKGNILERFSAQQFPDLHSELNLSSLELGDSALYFCASSVAGLSSGNTIYFGEGSWLTVV.

The sample holds many counts of this clonotype. V usage is TRBV29-1 and J usage is TRBJ2-1, with D unclear. Between the trimmed V and J ends, which lost 5 bases and 9 bases, there was a span of 20 bases. Germline V gene sequence: CDR1 SQVTM, CDR2 ANQGSEA. The CDR3 spans 14 residues. The CDR3 spells CSVRPSNSVPEQFF. The CDR3, as DNA: TGCAGCGTTCGGCCCTCTAATTCAGTCCCTGAGCAGTTCTTC.

This clonotype appeared a few times. The V and J genes are TRBV11-2 and TRBJ2-2; D gene unclear. The germline V gene encodes CDR1 SGHAT and CDR2 FQNNGV. Trimming left V 2 bases short and J 1 base short, with 11 bases between. This CDR3 comprises 16 residues. Here the CDR3 DNA reads TGTGCCAGCAGCTTATTTATAGGACGGAACACCGGGGAGCTGTTTTTT. This gives the protein CASSLFIGRNTGELFF.

This clonotype turned up a few times. V gene TRBV7-3 combines with J gene TRBJ2-6; a possible D gene is TRBD1 (6 bases). CDR3 length: 17 amino acids. The germline V and J ends were trimmed by 1 base and 2 bases, with 12 bases remaining between them. CDR1 and CDR2 from the germline V gene are SGHTA and FQGTGA. In nucleotides, the CDR3 is TGTGCCAGCAGCTTAAAGGGGGAGACCCCTGGGGCCAACGTCCTGACTTTC. Its translation is CASSLKGETPGANVLTF.

This clonotype was counted many times. This chain connects TRBV7-6 to TRBJ1-1; D is unclear. Looked up from germline, CDR1 is SGHVS and CDR2 is FNYEAQ. CDR3 length: 13 residues. The V end was cut by 4 bases, the J end by 2 bases, with 8 bases between. CDR3 loop: CASSSDTNTEAFF. CDR3 bases: TGTGCCAGCAGCTCCGACACCAACACTGAAGCTTTCTTT.

This clonotype was seen a handful of times. The J gene is TRBJ2-5, the V gene TRBV12-3 or TRBV12-4, with 12 bases aligning to TRBD2. CDR3 length: 18 amino acids. The V and J ends lost 1 base and 5 bases, in that order; junction bases with no gene match: 11. CDR3 amino acids: CASSLEVLAGGPGETQYF. Written as DNA, the CDR3 is TGTGCCAGCAGTTTAGAGGTGCTAGCGGGAGGGCCGGGGGAGACCCAGTACTTC.

The rearrangement links TRBV13 to TRBJ2-5; 9 bases map to TRBD2. The CDR3 runs to 15 residues. The V gene end was trimmed by 5 bases and the J gene end by 4 bases; junction bases not matched to a gene: 8. Germline lookup yields CDR1 PRHDT and CDR2 FYEKMQ (reference sequence). The CDR3 coding sequence is TGTGCCAGCAGCCAGAGGCGGGAGGGCCGAGAGACCCAGTACTTC. It specifies CASSQRREGRETQYF.

There are a few counts of this clonotype. The chain joins TRBV10-3 to TRBJ2-1, with D unresolved. V lost 5 bases to trimming and J lost 6 bases, with 14 bases between them. The length of the CDR3 is 14 residues. Looked up from germline, CDR1 is ENHRY and CDR2 is SYGVKD. The CDR3: CAISLAIRSNEQFF. The CDR3 region has the DNA TGTGCCATCAGTTTAGCTATCCGATCCAATGAGCAGTTCTTC.

The chain links TRBV7-9 to TRBJ2-3; no reliable D call. The CDR3 runs 12 residues. The V end lost 7 bases, the J end lost 10 bases, and 15 bases lay between the germline ends. Germline V gene lookup returns CDR1 SEHNR and CDR2 FQNEAQ (reference sequence). CDR3 DNA sequence: TGTGCCAGCACCCTGACGGCGCCCGCGCAGTATTTT. Its translation is CASTLTAPAQYF.

The gene calls are TRBV5-5 and TRBJ1-4, with D uncertain. This CDR3 comprises 17 residues. The V end was cut by 3 bases, the J end by 3 bases, with 18 bases between. Germline-derived CDR1 and CDR2 are SGHKS and YYEKEE (reference sequence). The CDR3 reads CASSSARKGWSNEKLFF. The CDR3 coding sequence is TGTGCCAGCAGCTCAGCCAGGAAAGGATGGTCTAATGAAAAACTGTTTTTT.

The chain uses TRBV6-1 and TRBJ2-2; TRBD2 aligns across 10 bases. CDR1 is MNHNS, CDR2 SASEGT, per germline. The trim removed 6 bases at V and 4 bases at J, leaving 8 bases unmatched. This CDR3 comprises 16 residues. The CDR3 region has the DNA TGTGCCAGCAGATTCAGCGGGAGGGCCCTCACCGGGGAGCTGTTTTTT. This codes for CASRFSGRALTGELFF.

This clonotype appeared a few times. The J gene is TRBJ1-2, the V gene TRBV5-1, with a possible D match to TRBD1 (6 bases). Germline V gives CDR1 SGHRS, CDR2 YFSETQ. The CDR3 is 13 amino acids. Trimming removed 4 bases from V and 6 bases from J, with 13 bases in between. CDR3 protein: CASSVGGLDGYTF. CDR3 sequence (DNA): TGCGCCAGCAGCGTAGGGGGGCTAGATGGCTACACCTTC.

V is TRBV27 and J is TRBJ1-1; TRBD1 agrees at 9 bases. CDR3 length equals 14 residues. Per germline, CDR1 MNHEY and CDR2 SMNVEV (reference sequence). The CDR3 loop reads CSARDRERNTEAFF. Here the CDR3 DNA reads TGTTCCGCCCGGGACAGGGAAAGAAACACTGAAGCTTTCTTT.

There are many counts of this clonotype. The rearrangement joins TRBV28 to TRBJ2-5; D unclear. The CDR3 sequence is 13 residues long. The ends were cut back, 2 bases at V and 3 bases at J, with 7 bases in the middle. Germline CDR1 reads MDHEN; CDR2 reads SYDVKM. This CDR3 is CASSLMVEETQYF. DNA of the CDR3: TGTGCCAGCAGTTTAATGGTAGAAGAGACCCAGTACTTC.

The CDR3 loop reads CSAPSILTAKNIQYF. Here the CDR3 DNA reads TGCAGTGCCCCGTCAATACTAACAGCCAAAAACATTCAGTACTTC. The V call is TRBV20-1, the J call TRBJ2-4; the D is unclear. The length of the CDR3 is 15 residues. V lost 6 bases and J 0 bases, leaving 15 bases between the germline ends. Germline V CDR1 and CDR2: DFQATT, SNEGSKA (reference sequence).

The chain is built from TRBV18 and TRBJ1-5; D remains unclear. The germline gives CDR1 KGHSH, CDR2 LQKENI. V was trimmed by 5 bases and J by 5 bases, leaving 10 bases between them. CDR3 length: 13 amino acids. The CDR3 reads CASSALFDQPQHF. The CDR3 DNA is TGTGCCAGCTCAGCCTTATTTGATCAGCCCCAGCATTTT.

This clonotype was recorded at least ten times. This chain uses TRBV29-1 with TRBJ2-3, with TRBD2 as a possible D gene (5 bases). Germline CDR1 reads SQVTM; CDR2 reads ANQGSEA. V was clipped by 4 bases and J by 5 bases, with 19 bases between them. CDR3 size: 15 residues. The CDR3 sequence is CSVVGRAGAIDTQYF. The CDR3 DNA is TGCAGCGTTGTGGGGAGAGCCGGAGCGATAGATACGCAGTATTTT.

The rearrangement joins TRBV7-2 to TRBJ1-4; D is unresolved. The CDR3 is 13 residues long. Germline V gene sequence: CDR1 SGHTA, CDR2 FQGNSA. Trimming cost V 1 base and J 6 bases, with 6 bases left between them. This chain's CDR3 is CASSLEVDEKLFF. In DNA, the CDR3 is TGTGCCAGCAGCTTAGAGGTTGATGAAAAACTGTTTTTT.

The V call is TRBV5-5, the J call TRBJ2-4; 9 positions agree with TRBD1. This CDR3 has 14 residues. The trim removed 4 bases at V and 5 bases at J, leaving 4 bases unmatched. From germline, CDR1 is SGHKS and CDR2 YYEKEE (reference sequence). The CDR3 region is CASSARDRENIQYF. For the CDR3, the DNA is TGTGCCAGCAGCGCCCGGGACAGGGAAAACATTCAGTACTTC.

This clonotype was counted between two and nine times. The V call is TRBV12-3 or TRBV12-4, the J call TRBJ1-3, with TRBD1 identical over 11 bases. The CDR3 sequence is 14 residues long. J lost 9 bases, V lost 5 bases, and 6 bases had no gene match. In nucleotides, the CDR3 is TGTGCCAGCAGTCCTATGGGACAGGGGGGCACCATATATTTT. Amino acid sequence: CASSPMGQGGTIYF.

This chain connects TRBV15 to TRBJ2-1, with D tentatively TRBD2 (6 bases). V was cut by 3 bases and J by 3 bases, with 12 bases left in between. The CDR3 is 15 amino acids. In germline, CDR1 is LNHNV, CDR2 YYDKDF (reference sequence). The CDR3 nucleotides read TGTGCCACCAGCAGCGGCGGGACTTACTACAATGAGCAGTTCTTC. Amino acid sequence: CATSSGGTYYNEQFF.

This chain links TRBV5-1 with TRBJ2-3; 14 bases agree with TRBD2. J gave up 4 bases and V 1 base, and 5 bases lay outside the gene matches. CDR1 and CDR2 from the germline V gene are SGHRS and YFSETQ. The CDR3 contains 17 residues. The CDR3 coding sequence is TGCGCCAGCAGCTTGATGACTAGCGGGGGGGCACCAGATACGCAGTATTTT. This encodes CASSLMTSGGAPDTQYF. Full variable domain (rest looked up from reference TRBV5-1 and TRBJ2-3): KAGVTQTPRYLIKTRGQQVTLSCSPISGHRSVSWYQQTPGQGLQFLFEYFSETQRNKGNFPGRFSGRQFSNSRSEMNVSTLELGDSALYLCASSLMTSGGAPDTQYFGPGTRLTVL.

This clonotype was picked up a small number of times. The V call is TRBV11-2, the J call TRBJ1-2; no reliable D call. V lost 2 bases and J lost 4, with 11 bases in between. Germline V lookup: CDR1 SGHAT, CDR2 FQNNGV. The CDR3 is 14 amino acids. The CDR3 reads CASSLLFPVYGYTF. CDR3 nucleotides: TGTGCCAGCAGCTTACTTTTCCCCGTCTATGGCTACACCTTC.

In its sample, this clonotype was seen a few times. The chain combines TRBV6-1 with TRBJ2-3; 10 nucleotides agree with TRBD2. Germline V gene sequence: CDR1 MNHNS, CDR2 SASEGT. V lost 7 bases to trimming and J lost 1 base; unmatched junction nucleotides: 8. The CDR3 has 16 residues. DNA of the CDR3: TGTGCCAGCATGGCCCCGAGCGGGAGGGGCACAGATACGCAGTATTTT. Translating gives CASMAPSGRGTDTQYF.

Of note for this clonotype: This may arise from a read error, as a much more abundant clone is one base away. The chain uses TRBV7-6 and TRBJ2-7; TRBD2 might be the D (5 bases). The germline V gene has CDR1 SGHVS and CDR2 FNYEAQ. CDR3 length equals 15 residues. V was pared by 2 bases and J by 8 bases, with 19 bases between. Written as DNA, the CDR3 is TGTGCCAGCAGCTTACAACCCGGGGAATTATACAAGCAGTACTTC. As protein: CASSLQPGELYKQYF.

In its sample, this clonotype was seen once. V usage is TRBV9 and J usage is TRBJ1-5; weak D call: TRBD1 (5 bases). The CDR3 has 16 amino acids. The V end was cut by 4 bases, the J end by 3 bases, with 17 bases between. CDR1 is SGDLS and CDR2 is YYNGEE in the germline V gene. This CDR3 reads CASSPAGATVNQPQHF. CDR3 nucleotide sequence: TGTGCCAGCAGCCCCGCCGGGGCCACGGTCAATCAGCCCCAGCATTTT.

This clonotype was found a few times. The CDR3 protein is CASGRTSGYNEQFF. The CDR3 nucleotides are TGCGCCAGCGGGCGGACTAGCGGGTACAATGAGCAGTTCTTC. The genes are TRBV10-2 and TRBJ2-1; the match to TRBD2 covers 11 bases. CDR1 is WSHSY and CDR2 is SAAADI in the germline V gene. Trimming took 8 bases from V and 4 from J; bases not matched to a gene: 4. The CDR3 spans 14 residues.

This clonotype appeared a few times. The V and J genes are TRBV5-1 and TRBJ2-7, with D possibly TRBD2 on 6 matching bases. The V end was cut by 1 base, the J end by 3 bases, with 11 bases between. The germline gives CDR1 SGHRS, CDR2 YFSETQ. This CDR3 is built from 14 residues. The CDR3 reads CASSLTSLNYEQYF. The DNA of the CDR3 is TGCGCCAGCAGCTTGACTAGCCTAAACTACGAGCAGTACTTC.

This chain links TRBV4-3 with TRBJ2-7; D remains unclear. Trimming took 3 bases from V and 0 from J, leaving 9 bases between them. The V gene's germline CDR1 is LGHNA and CDR2 YSLEER. The CDR3 has 14 residues. The CDR3 is CASSQTTASYEQYF. CDR3 nucleotide sequence: TGCGCCAGCAGCCAGACAACAGCCTCCTACGAGCAGTACTTC.